This TCR beta chain was profiled in a study of siplizumab effects on memory and regulatory T cells. Clones were sequenced by immunoSEQ multiplex PCR, and TCRdb holds only the in-frame ones, with some missing. The sample contains 100,000 or so clones, 75% to 95% of which appear only once. The sequencing input was CD4+ T cells sorted from blood. The source of this sequence is a human donor in good health.

The CDR3 is CASSPTTGAPVSTDTQYF. The CDR3 nucleotides read TGTGCCAGCAGTCCTACAACGGGGGCTCCTGTTAGCACAGATACGCAGTATTTT. J is TRBJ2-3 and V is TRBV6-4; D assignment may be TRBD1 or TRBD2 (6 bases each). The CDR3 runs to 18 residues. In germline, CDR1 is MRHNA, CDR2 SNTAGT. Trimming took off 5 bases at V and 0 bases at J, with 21 bases between the two ends.